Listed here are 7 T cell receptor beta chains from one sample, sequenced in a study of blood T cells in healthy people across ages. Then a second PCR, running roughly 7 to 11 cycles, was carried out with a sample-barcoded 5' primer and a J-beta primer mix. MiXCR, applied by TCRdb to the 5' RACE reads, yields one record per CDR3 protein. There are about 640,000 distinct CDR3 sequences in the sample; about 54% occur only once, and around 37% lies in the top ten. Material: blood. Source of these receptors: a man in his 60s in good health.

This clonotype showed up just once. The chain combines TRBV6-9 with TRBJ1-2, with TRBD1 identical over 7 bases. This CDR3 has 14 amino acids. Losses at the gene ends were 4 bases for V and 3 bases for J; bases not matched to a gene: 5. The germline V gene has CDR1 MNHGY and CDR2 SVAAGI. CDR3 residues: CASSSHDRDYGYTF. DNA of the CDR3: TGTGCCAGCAGTTCTCACGACAGGGACTATGGCTACACCTTC.

The CDR3 bases are TGTGCCAGCAGCCAAGCCGGGACTAGTAGTCGGGCCCAGTACTTC. This encodes CASSQAGTSSRAQYF. J is TRBJ2-5 and V is TRBV4-2; 8 nucleotides align to TRBD2. The CDR3 runs 15 residues. Germline values: CDR1 LGHNA, CDR2 YNFKEQ. The trim removed 1 base at V and 9 bases at J, leaving 10 bases unmatched.

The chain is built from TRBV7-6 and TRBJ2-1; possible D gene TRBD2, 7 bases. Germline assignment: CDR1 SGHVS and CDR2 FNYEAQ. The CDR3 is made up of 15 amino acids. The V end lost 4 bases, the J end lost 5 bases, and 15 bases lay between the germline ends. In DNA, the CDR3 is TGTGCCAGCAGCTCCGTGGGGGGGCGAGACAATGAGCAGTTCTTC. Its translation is CASSSVGGRDNEQFF.

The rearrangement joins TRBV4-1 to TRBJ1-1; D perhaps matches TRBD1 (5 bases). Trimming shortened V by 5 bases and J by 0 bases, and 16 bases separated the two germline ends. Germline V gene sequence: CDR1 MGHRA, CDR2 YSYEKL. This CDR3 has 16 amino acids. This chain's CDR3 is CASSGPSRAMNTEAFF. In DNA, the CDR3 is TGCGCCAGCAGCGGGCCCTCCAGGGCCATGAACACTGAAGCTTTCTTT.

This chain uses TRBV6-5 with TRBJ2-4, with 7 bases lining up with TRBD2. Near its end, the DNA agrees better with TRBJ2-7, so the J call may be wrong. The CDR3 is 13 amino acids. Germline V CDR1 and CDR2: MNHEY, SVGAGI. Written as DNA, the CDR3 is TGTGCCAGCAAGGGTGGCGGGGGTAACGAGCAGTACTTC. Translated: CASKGGGGNEQYF.

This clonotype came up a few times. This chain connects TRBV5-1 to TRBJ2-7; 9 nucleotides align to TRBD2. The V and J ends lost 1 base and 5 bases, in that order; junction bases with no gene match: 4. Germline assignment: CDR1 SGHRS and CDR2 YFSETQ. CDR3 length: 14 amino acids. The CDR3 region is CASSLLSGGDEQYF. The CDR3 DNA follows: TGCGCCAGCAGCTTGCTTAGCGGGGGTGACGAGCAGTACTTC.

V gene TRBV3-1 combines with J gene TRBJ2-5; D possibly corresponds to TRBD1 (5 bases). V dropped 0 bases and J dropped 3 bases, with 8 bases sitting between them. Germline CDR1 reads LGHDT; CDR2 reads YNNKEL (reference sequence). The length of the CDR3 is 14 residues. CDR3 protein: CASSQELREETQYF. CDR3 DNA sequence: TGTGCCAGCAGCCAAGAGCTCAGGGAAGAGACCCAGTACTTC.